This is a list of T cell receptor beta chains from one sample in a study of vaccination effects on CD4 cells after COVID-19. The protocol was immunoSEQ multiplex PCR, while the TCRdb copy is restricted to in-frame clones and leaves out a portion. The table records 25,000 to 35,000 clones, around 80% of them present only once. Their cognate antigens are unknown. Here the sequenced sample was CD4+ T cells from PBMCs cultured with SARS-CoV-2 spike peptides, taken after COVID-19 vaccination. The source of these receptors is a human donor who received a COVID-19 vaccine. Some clones in this sample may be carry-over from other donors' samples. CDR3s include the opening cysteine and the closing phenylalanine or tryptophan. The D gene is left open where the match is weak. Clone size is shown for a subset of rows, as once, few, many or a class of expanded clone.

V	size	J	D	DNA	CDR3
TRBV3-1/TRBV3-2	.	TRBJ1-6	.	TGTGCCAGCAGCCAAGCTGGGAAAGGCAATTCACCCCTCCACTTT	CASSQAGKGNSPLHF
TRBV5-5	.	TRBJ1-4	.	TGTGCCAGCAGCCTTGGGCCCCCGGGACTTAATGAAAAACTGTTTTTT	CASSLGPPGLNEKLFF
TRBV7-3	once	TRBJ2-3	TRBD2	TGTGCCAGCAGCCCAAAGGCGTCTAGCGGGGGGCCCTACACAGATACGCAGTATTTT	CASSPKASSGGPYTDTQYF
TRBV5-1	few	TRBJ1-4	.	TGCGCCAGCAGCTTCGGAGACGTCTCCCCTAATGAAAAACTGTTTTTT	CASSFGDVSPNEKLFF
TRBV30	.	TRBJ1-1	.	TGTGCCTGGGGACGGTGGGGGAGAACTGAAGCTTTCTTT	CAWGRWGRTEAFF
TRBV10-3	.	TRBJ1-2	.	TGTGCCATCAGTGGGGGACGTTTGGATGGCTACACCTTC	CAISGGRLDGYTF
TRBV5-1	.	TRBJ1-4	.	TGCGCCAGCAGGCAGGCCCCTAATGAAAAACTGTTTTTT	CASRQAPNEKLFF
TRBV14	.	TRBJ1-1	.	TGTGCCAGCAGCCAAGCAGGATTGCGACAGATGAACACTGAAGCTTTCTTT	CASSQAGLRQMNTEAFF
TRBV29-1	.	TRBJ2-5	TRBD2	TGCAGCGCTGGGACTAGCGGGGAGGTGGTGACCCAGTACTTC	CSAGTSGEVVTQYF
TRBV18	.	TRBJ2-5	.	TGTGCCAGCTCACCCCCCCGTACGGGTCGGGAGACCCAGTACTTC	CASSPPRTGRETQYF
TRBV27	.	TRBJ1-2	.	TGTGCCAGCAGTTTAGGTCGGGGTAACTATGGCTACACCTTC	CASSLGRGNYGYTF
TRBV24-1	.	TRBJ1-5	.	TGTGCCACCAGTGACCCAGGGTTAGGCAATCAGCCCCAGCATTTT	CATSDPGLGNQPQHF
TRBV10-1	few	TRBJ2-2	.	TGCGCCAGCAGTGAGTATCGGAACACCGGGGAGCTGTTTTTT	CASSEYRNTGELFF
TRBV18	.	TRBJ1-1	.	TGTGCCAGCTCACCAGGATTTAACACTGAAGCTTTCTTT	CASSPGFNTEAFF
TRBV2	few	TRBJ1-2	.	TGTGCCAGCAGTGAAAGGAGGGGCCAGAGTGGGGGCTACACCTTC	CASSERRGQSGGYTF
TRBV5-1	.	TRBJ1-4	.	TGCGCCAGCAGCTTTTCGGGGAGTGGTGAAAAACTGTTTTTT	CASSFSGSGEKLFF
TRBV11-2	.	TRBJ2-3	.	TGTGCCAGCAGCCCCCGACCAGATACGCAGTATTTT	CASSPRPDTQYF
TRBV10-3	once	TRBJ2-1	.	TGTGCCATCAGTGACTCGGGTGGGATATACAATGAGCAGTTCTTC	CAISDSGGIYNEQFF
TRBV6-5	.	TRBJ2-1	TRBD2	TGTGCCAGCAGCCCGGGGACTAGCGGGGCCCATGAGCAGTTCTTC	CASSPGTSGAHEQFF
TRBV20-1	.	TRBJ2-2	TRBD2	TGCAGTGCTAGTAATCTAGCGGGGGCCTCGAACACCGGGGAGCTGTTTTTT	CSASNLAGASNTGELFF
TRBV7-2	.	TRBJ1-2	.	TGTGCCAGCAGCCCCGAATGGACGAGTCAATATGGCTACACCTTC	CASSPEWTSQYGYTF
TRBV28	.	TRBJ2-1	.	TGTGCCAGCAGTTTATGGGTCCCCTACAATGAGCAGTTCTTC	CASSLWVPYNEQFF
TRBV9	.	TRBJ1-1	.	TGTGCCAGCAGCGTTTCAGACCTTACTGAAGCTTTCTTT	CASSVSDLTEAFF
TRBV19	few	TRBJ1-1	.	TGTGCCAGTAAGGTCAGGGAAGGAGGCACTGAAGCTTTCTTT	CASKVREGGTEAFF
TRBV2	.	TRBJ1-2	.	TGTGCCAGCACCACCGGGGAGGGGTATGGCTACACCTTC	CASTTGEGYGYTF
TRBV7-2	.	TRBJ1-1	.	TGTGCCAGCAGCCTACCCCCGCGGGCTGAAGCTTTCTTT	CASSLPPRAEAFF
TRBV5-3	.	TRBJ2-5	TRBD2	TGTGCCAGAAGCCCCCCGGGTAGCGGGGGGCAACAGTACCAAGAGACCCAGTACTTC	CARSPPGSGGQQYQETQYF
TRBV7-2	.	TRBJ1-1	.	TGTGCCAGCAGCTTAGCGGGGGGTGGACGGAGGAACACTGAAGCTTTCTTT	CASSLAGGGRRNTEAFF
TRBV11-2	.	TRBJ2-2	.	TGTGCCAGCAGCTTACGCAGGGTGATTGACACCGGGGAGCTGTTTTTT	CASSLRRVIDTGELFF
TRBV12-3/TRBV12-4	.	TRBJ1-2	.	TGTGCCAGCAGTCCAGGTTTTGGCTACACCTTC	CASSPGFGYTF
TRBV18	.	TRBJ2-1	TRBD2	TGTGCCAGCTCATCGCGACTAGCGGGGGGGACAAATGAGCAGTTCTTC	CASSSRLAGGTNEQFF
TRBV2	.	TRBJ1-4	.	TGTGCCAGCAGTTATGACCGTGGGGCTGCTAATGAAAAACTGTTTTTT	CASSYDRGAANEKLFF
TRBV11-2	.	TRBJ1-3	.	TGTGCCAGCAGCCTCGACAGACTCTCTGGAAACACCATATATTTT	CASSLDRLSGNTIYF
TRBV3-1/TRBV3-2	.	TRBJ2-1	TRBD2	TGTGCCAGCAGCCAGCGGGGGGAAGAAACCAATGAGCAGTTCTTC	CASSQRGEETNEQFF
TRBV2	.	TRBJ1-5	.	TGTGCCAGCAGTGTGAATCTATTAAGCAATCAGCCCCAGCATTTT	CASSVNLLSNQPQHF
TRBV6-5	.	TRBJ1-2	.	TGTGCCAGCAGACCCGAGGGGCATGGCTACACCTTC	CASRPEGHGYTF
TRBV18	.	TRBJ2-2	.	TGTGCCAGCTCACCACCCGACTACCCCAACACCGGGGAGCTGTTTTTT	CASSPPDYPNTGELFF
TRBV5-1	.	TRBJ1-3	TRBD1	TGCGCCAGCAGCGTAGACAGGGCAGACACCATATATTTT	CASSVDRADTIYF
TRBV24-1	.	TRBJ2-4	TRBD1	TGTGCCACCAGTGAGGCCGGGACAGGGGGTGTCATTCAGTACTTC	CATSEAGTGGVIQYF
TRBV10-3	once	TRBJ2-1	TRBD1	TGTGCCATCGAACCGGGACAGGGGGCAAATGAGCAGTTCTTC	CAIEPGQGANEQFF
TRBV18	once	TRBJ2-3	TRBD2	TGTGCCAGCTCACCGGGACTAGCGGGGGCAGATACGCAGTATTTT	CASSPGLAGADTQYF
TRBV2	.	TRBJ2-2	.	TGTGCCAGCAGTGAAAAACGGGCCGGGGAGCTGTTTTTT	CASSEKRAGELFF
TRBV3-1/TRBV3-2	.	TRBJ1-1	.	TGTGCCAGCAGCCCGGGACTTTACGGCACTGAAGCTTTCTTT	CASSPGLYGTEAFF
TRBV11-1	once	TRBJ2-5	.	TGTGCCAGCAGCTTACCGGGGCGGGAGACCCAGTACTTC	CASSLPGRETQYF
TRBV2	.	TRBJ2-5	.	TGTGCCAGCAGTGTTGGACAGAACCAAGAGACCCAGTACTTC	CASSVGQNQETQYF
TRBV2	few	TRBJ2-5	.	TGTGCCAGCCAGCGGATCCAAGAGACCCAGTACTTC	CASQRIQETQYF
TRBV18	.	TRBJ2-2	TRBD1	TGTGCCAGCTCACCTGGACAGGCAAGACTCACCGGGGAGCTGTTTTTT	CASSPGQARLTGELFF
TRBV4-1	.	TRBJ2-2	.	TGCGCCAGCAGCCAAGTAATAAACACCGGGGAGCTGTTTTTT	CASSQVINTGELFF
TRBV2	.	TRBJ1-4	.	TGTGCCAGCGGTGGGTCAGGGGAAGAGGAAAAACTGTTTTTT	CASGGSGEEEKLFF
TRBV7-2	.	TRBJ2-5	TRBD1	TGTGCCAGCAGCTCACCAGGGGGCGCGGAGACCCAGTACTTC	CASSSPGGAETQYF
TRBV6-5	.	TRBJ1-5	.	TGTGCCAGCAGTCCAGAAAATAGCAATCAGCCCCAGCATTTT	CASSPENSNQPQHF
TRBV5-1	.	TRBJ2-5	TRBD1	TGCGCCAGCACCAGACAGGGACAAGAGACCCAGTACTTC	CASTRQGQETQYF
TRBV11-1	.	TRBJ2-3	.	TGTGCCAGCAGCCACCCGGTCGGGAGCACAGATACGCAGTATTTT	CASSHPVGSTDTQYF
TRBV2	once	TRBJ2-1	.	TGTGCCAGCAGTGAACTAGGCAACAATGAGCAGTTCTTC	CASSELGNNEQFF